This T cell receptor (beta chain) was recorded in a study of vaccination and CD4 T cells after COVID-19. The overall study: Recovered patients in the cohort numbered six men and four women, two of them Hispanic. Median time from COVID diagnosis to post-COVID sampling was 101 days (35 to 161).

The germline gives CDR1 SGHTA, CDR2 FQGNSA. The V gene lost 5 bases and the J gene lost 4 bases, with 13 bases spanning the gap. This CDR3 contains 14 residues. General study findings and limits: Convalescent patients displayed a median 86.3% of reactive clones emerging only post-vaccination.

Treatment reported: roughly 11-day PBMC culture with coronavirus spike peptide pools or control peptides (ViraFEST assay). The unexposed donor gave CD4+ T cells before the COVID-19 pandemic (2011-2018). As regards this clonotype: No antigen is known for it.

An Oncomine TCR Beta short-read assay was used to sequence the DNA from cultured CD4+ T cells. TCRdb re-derived calls from the PCR reads in MiXCR, one entry per CDR3 protein. The profile shows some 7,000 distinct CDR3 sequences, approximately 35% of them singletons. The rearrangement joins TRBV7-2 to TRBJ2-3; D could derive from TRBD1 or TRBD2 (5 bases each). The sequence was collected from a human donor in good health. Sequencing was carried out using CD4+ T cells from blood, cultured in vitro. The CDR3 bases are TGTGCCAGCAGCACTGGGGGTGGTGCAGATACGCAGTATTTT. Translation gives CASSTGGGADTQYF.